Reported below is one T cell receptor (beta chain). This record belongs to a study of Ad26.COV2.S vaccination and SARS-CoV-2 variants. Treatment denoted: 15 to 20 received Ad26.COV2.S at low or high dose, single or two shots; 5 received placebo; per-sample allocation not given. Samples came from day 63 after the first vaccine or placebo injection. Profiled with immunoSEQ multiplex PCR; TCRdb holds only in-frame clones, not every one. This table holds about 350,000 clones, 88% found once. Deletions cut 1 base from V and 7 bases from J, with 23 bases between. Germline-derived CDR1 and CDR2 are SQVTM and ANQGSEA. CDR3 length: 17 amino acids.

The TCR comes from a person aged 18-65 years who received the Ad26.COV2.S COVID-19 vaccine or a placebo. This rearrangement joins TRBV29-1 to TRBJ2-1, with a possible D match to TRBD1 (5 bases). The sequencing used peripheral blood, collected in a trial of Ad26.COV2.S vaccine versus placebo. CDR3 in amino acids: CSVEVIAGNVPPNEQFF. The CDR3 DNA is TGCAGCGTTGAAGTCATCGCAGGGAACGTTCCCCCTAATGAGCAGTTCTTC.